This section outlines one TCR beta chain sequence together with its context. Its antigen remains unidentified. 13 Jbeta primers and 60 Vbeta primers were used for the PCR. Generated by immunoSEQ multiplex PCR, the TCRdb table keeps only in-frame clones and is missing some. The listing contains some 120,000 clones. With V trimmed by 2 bases and J by 0 bases, 7 bases remained unmatched. Germline loops: CDR1 SGHTA, CDR2 FQGNSA. The CDR3 has 18 amino acids. This specimen comes from a study of cytomegalovirus exposure and HLA in healthy donors. Study information: Early released data had around 89 million unique TCRs, all coming from HLA-typed donors. General observations from the study: In a later analysis, at a false discovery rate of 0.05, 15,000 to 20,000 TCR beta sequences matched HLA alleles. A missense DCLRE1C variant was associated with V- and J-gene trimming of TCR beta chains in a later analysis, and an independent cohort replicated the association. TRBV6-2, TRBV6-3 and some other V segments were unresolvable in 87-base-pair reads.

The specimen sequenced was PBMCs. The rearrangement joins TRBV7-2 to TRBJ2-1; 10 bases agree with TRBD2. This TCR came from a man in his forties in good health and CMV-seropositive. Here the CDR3 DNA reads TGTGCCAGCAGCTTAAATAGCGGGAGGCCCATCTCCTACAATGAGCAGTTCTTC. It yields the protein CASSLNSGRPISYNEQFF.